This entry lists 30 T cell receptor beta chains sequenced from one sample in a study of CD8 T cells in Susac syndrome. Roughly 0.45 to 1 ug RNA was reverse transcribed with random hexamers. MiXCR, applied by TCRdb to the immunoSEQ multiplex PCR reads, yields one record per CDR3 protein. The sample includes 100,000 or so distinct CDR3 sequences, about 95% of them seen just once. Material: CD8+ T cells from PBMCs. These receptors were collected from a human donor with Susac syndrome.

The V gene is TRBV9, the J gene TRBJ1-2; the D is unclear. The germline V and J ends were trimmed by 3 bases and 6 bases, with 21 bases remaining between them. Per the germline V gene, CDR1 is SGDLS and CDR2 is YYNGEE. The CDR3 spans 16 residues. CDR3: CASSASIDTPGNGYTF. The CDR3 nucleotides read TGTGCCAGCAGCGCCTCGATAGACACCCCCGGTAATGGCTACACCTTC.

CDR3 sequence: CASSSSQGSPLHF. The CDR3 nucleotides are TGTGCCAGCAGCTCCAGTCAAGGTTCACCCCTCCACTTT. The V gene is TRBV7-9, the J gene TRBJ1-6; no clear D gene. Germline V lookup: CDR1 SEHNR, CDR2 FQNEAQ (reference sequence). This CDR3 is built from 13 residues. Trimming shortened V by 4 bases and J by 9 bases, and 10 bases separated the two germline ends.

This chain uses TRBV29-1 with TRBJ2-4; 7 nucleotides agree with TRBD2. V dropped 4 bases and J dropped 3; count of bases not matched to a gene: 9. The CDR3 runs to 15 residues. Germline V gene lookup returns CDR1 SQVTM and CDR2 ANQGSEA. As DNA, the CDR3 is TGCAGCGTTGGGAGTCTCTGGGGGGGCAAAAACATTCAGTACTTC. Translated: CSVGSLWGGKNIQYF.

V gene TRBV10-3 combines with J gene TRBJ2-7, with 7 bases matching TRBD1. The trim removed 0 bases at V and 2 bases at J, leaving 7 bases unmatched. Germline lookup yields CDR1 ENHRY and CDR2 SYGVKD. There are 16 residues in the CDR3. The chain's CDR3 is CAISESVGQSPYEQYF. Here the CDR3 DNA reads TGTGCCATCAGTGAGTCGGTGGGACAGAGTCCCTACGAGCAGTACTTC.

The rearrangement uses TRBV11-1 and TRBJ2-3, with D unclear. Germline lookup yields CDR1 SGHAT and CDR2 FQDESV (reference sequence). This CDR3 has 12 residues. V lost 5 bases to trimming and J lost 4 bases, with 7 bases between them. The CDR3 here is CASSLPADTQYF. In nucleotides, the CDR3 is TGTGCCAGCAGCCTCCCGGCAGATACGCAGTATTTT.

This clonotype has just one count. The chain couples TRBV2 to TRBJ1-1, with 8 bases identical to TRBD1. Looked up from germline, CDR1 is SNHLY and CDR2 is FYNNEI. The CDR3 is 13 residues long. V shed 6 bases and J 3 bases; nucleotides not matched to a gene: 3. The CDR3 DNA follows: TGTGCCAGCAGACTGACAGGGGACACTGAAGCTTTCTTT. Its translation: CASRLTGDTEAFF.

V gene TRBV7-9 combines with J gene TRBJ1-6; TRBD1 matches at 7 bases. V trimming: 7 bases; J trimming: 7 bases; junction bases outside the gene matches: 7. The V gene's germline CDR1 is SEHNR and CDR2 FQNEAQ (reference sequence). The CDR3 is 14 amino acids. The CDR3 loop is CASTTGQLNSPLHF. The CDR3 bases are TGTGCCAGCACCACGGGACAGTTAAATTCACCCCTCCACTTT.

This rearrangement joins TRBV29-1 to TRBJ2-3; 7 bases map to TRBD2. Germline CDR1 is SQVTM and CDR2 is ANQGSEA. Trimming cost V 2 bases and J 3 bases; bases outside gene matches: 2. This CDR3 comprises 13 residues. The CDR3: CSVEPAGTDTQYF. The CDR3 region has the DNA TGCAGCGTTGAACCAGCGGGGACAGATACGCAGTATTTT.

This clonotype appeared once. The V and J genes are TRBV29-1 and TRBJ2-6, with 7 bases matching TRBD1. The V gene end was trimmed by 0 bases and the J gene end by 4 bases; junction bases not matched to a gene: 6. Germline CDR1 and CDR2: SQVTM and ANQGSEA. This CDR3 comprises 16 residues. In DNA, the CDR3 is TGCAGCGTTGAAGATCAGACAGGGTGGGGGGCCAACGTCCTGACTTTC. It encodes CSVEDQTGWGANVLTF.

The rearrangement links TRBV20-1 to TRBJ2-1, with D hard to call. The germline V gene has CDR1 DFQATT and CDR2 SNEGSKA (reference sequence). The V end was cut by 4 bases, the J end by 6 bases, with 7 bases between. The CDR3 consists of 11 residues. CDR3 loop: CSAKVVNEQFF. The CDR3 bases are TGCAGTGCTAAGGTGGTCAATGAGCAGTTCTTC.

V usage is TRBV9 and J usage is TRBJ2-1; D is uncertain. The CDR3 is 12 residues long. CDR1 is SGDLS, CDR2 YYNGEE, per germline. V dropped 0 bases and J dropped 8 bases, with 6 bases sitting between them. The CDR3 sequence: CASSVVGDEQFF. The CDR3, as DNA: TGTGCCAGCAGCGTAGTTGGAGATGAGCAGTTCTTC.

This chain joins TRBV3-1 and TRBJ2-2; the D call may be TRBD1 or TRBD2 (5 bases each). Trimming took off 1 base at V and 4 bases at J, with 10 bases between the two ends. This CDR3 contains 15 residues. CDR1 is LGHDT, CDR2 YNNKEL, per germline (reference sequence). This CDR3 reads CASSQVGTTTGELFF. The DNA of the CDR3 is TGTGCCAGCAGCCAAGTTGGGACCACCACCGGGGAGCTGTTTTTT.

The chain employs TRBV5-4 and TRBJ1-2; D uncertain. The V gene's germline CDR1 is SGHNT and CDR2 YYREEE (reference sequence). V was cut by 4 bases and J by 3 bases, with 16 bases left in between. This CDR3 is 15 amino acids long. The CDR3, as DNA: TGTGCCAGCAGCCGCCAGTCTGGGCCGCACTATGGCTACACCTTC. Translating it yields CASSRQSGPHYGYTF.

The chain recombines TRBV13 with TRBJ2-7; TRBD2 might be the D (5 bases). CDR3 length: 12 residues. Trimming removed 5 bases from V and 6 bases from J, with 11 bases in between. Germline CDR1 reads PRHDT; CDR2 reads FYEKMQ (reference sequence). The CDR3 DNA is TGTGCCAGCAGCCCCTTAGGGAGCGAGCAGTACTTC. It codes for CASSPLGSEQYF.

The V call is TRBV7-2, the J call TRBJ2-5; D might be TRBD1 (5 bases). Germline CDR1 is SGHTA and CDR2 is FQGNSA. With 5 bases removed from V and 3 bases from J, the gap between germline ends came to 16 bases. The CDR3 covers 15 residues. The chain's CDR3 is CASSPTARGEETQYF. The CDR3 region has the DNA TGTGCCAGCAGCCCAACAGCAAGGGGCGAAGAGACCCAGTACTTC.

This clonotype was picked up one time. The chain links TRBV28 to TRBJ2-7; tentatively, D is TRBD2 (6 bases). CDR3 length: 13 amino acids. V lost 7 bases to trimming and J lost 6 bases, with 16 bases between them. Germline CDR1 is MDHEN and CDR2 is SYDVKM. CDR3 protein: CASTPDVGGEQYF. The CDR3 bases are TGTGCCAGCACCCCCGACGTCGGGGGCGAGCAGTACTTC. The complete variable domain, with remaining parts taken from reference TRBV28 and TRBJ2-7, reads DVKVTQSSRYLVKRTGEKVFLECVQDMDHENMFWYRQDPGLGLRLIYFSYDVKMKEKGDIPEGYSVSREKKERFSLILESASTNQTSMYLCASTPDVGGEQYFGPGTRLTVT.

This chain uses TRBV5-4 with TRBJ2-3, with 9 bases matching TRBD2. The CDR3 has 16 amino acids. The V gene end was trimmed by 0 bases and the J gene end by 8 bases; junction bases not matched to a gene: 10. Germline assignment: CDR1 SGHNT and CDR2 YYREEE (reference sequence). The CDR3 nucleotides read TGTGCCAGCAGCTTGGAGTTAGCGGGGGACCTCGGTACGCAGTATTTT. Its translation: CASSLELAGDLGTQYF.

V and J are TRBV29-1 and TRBJ1-1; 9 bases match TRBD1. Germline loops: CDR1 SQVTM, CDR2 ANQGSEA. V gave up 7 bases and J gave up 4 bases; unmatched junction bases: 7. The CDR3 consists of 13 residues. CDR3 residues: CSGCETGGTEAFF. CDR3 coding DNA: TGCAGCGGTTGCGAGACAGGGGGCACTGAAGCTTTCTTT.

This chain connects TRBV29-1 to TRBJ2-1; no reliable D call. Deletions cut 7 bases from V and 5 bases from J, with 15 bases between. CDR3 length: 13 residues. Germline CDR1 and CDR2: SQVTM and ANQGSEA. The CDR3 here is CSAERSANNEQFF. The CDR3, as DNA: TGCAGCGCTGAGAGGTCCGCGAACAATGAGCAGTTCTTC.

This chain uses TRBV7-3 with TRBJ2-5, with a tentative D call TRBD2 (6 bases). The CDR3 totals 16 residues. Trimming cost V 5 bases and J 5 bases, with 21 bases left between them. Germline CDR1 SGHTA, CDR2 FQGTGA. The CDR3 DNA reads TGTGCCAGCAGCCCCCAGGAGGGTCTAGGTCCGGAGACCCAGTACTTC. Amino acid sequence: CASSPQEGLGPETQYF.

V gene TRBV29-1 combines with J gene TRBJ2-1, with a tentative D call TRBD1 (6 bases). The germline V gene has CDR1 SQVTM and CDR2 ANQGSEA. This CDR3 contains 11 residues. V was shortened by 7 bases and J by 12 bases, with 16 bases between the two germline ends. CDR3 DNA: TGCAGCGCCCAGGGTCAGGGGATGCAGTTCTTC. Translating gives CSAQGQGMQFF.

This sequence joins TRBV3-1 and TRBJ2-3; D is unclear. Trimming shortened V by 1 base and J by 0 bases, and 14 bases separated the two germline ends. The CDR3 runs to 17 residues. From germline, CDR1 is LGHDT and CDR2 YNNKEL (reference sequence). This CDR3 reads CASSQGLGYYSTDTQYF. The CDR3 DNA is TGTGCCAGCAGCCAAGGCCTAGGGTACTACAGCACAGATACGCAGTATTTT.

The genes are TRBV29-1 and TRBJ2-3; weak D call: TRBD2 (6 bases). The CDR3 has 14 amino acids. The V and J ends lost 5 bases and 5 bases respectively, with 17 bases between them. Germline loops: CDR1 SQVTM, CDR2 ANQGSEA. This chain's CDR3 is CSVFMVGSIDTQYF. As DNA, the CDR3 is TGCAGCGTTTTCATGGTCGGGAGTATAGATACGCAGTATTTT.

The gene calls are TRBV12-3 or TRBV12-4 and TRBJ2-1, with D unresolved. Trimming removed 3 bases from V and 2 bases from J, with 23 bases in between. CDR3 size: 19 residues. The CDR3 bases are TGTGCCAGCAGTTTTGACTTCGATAGTCAACCTTCGACCTACAATGAGCAGTTCTTC. It encodes CASSFDFDSQPSTYNEQFF.

The chain links TRBV5-4 to TRBJ1-1; D not certain. The CDR3 covers 15 residues. Trimming stripped 1 base from V and 0 bases from J, with 10 bases between. Germline values: CDR1 SGHNT, CDR2 YYREEE (reference sequence). The CDR3 DNA reads TGTGCCAGCAGCTTGCCCGGACTTATGAACACTGAAGCTTTCTTT. It codes for CASSLPGLMNTEAFF.

This clonotype is a singleton in its sample. This sequence joins TRBV3-1 and TRBJ2-1; D perhaps matches TRBD2 (5 bases). CDR3 length: 12 amino acids. The germline CDR1 and CDR2 sequences are LGHDT and YNNKEL (reference sequence). Between the trimmed V and J ends, which lost 4 bases and 6 bases, there was a span of 7 bases. The CDR3 DNA reads TGTGCCAGCAGCCCAGCGGTCAATGAGCAGTTCTTC. It translates to CASSPAVNEQFF.

V usage is TRBV5-6 and J usage is TRBJ2-6; D possibly corresponds to TRBD2 (5 bases). The CDR3 is 16 residues long. Germline V gene sequence: CDR1 SGHDT, CDR2 YYEEEE. Trimming left V 2 bases short and J 4 bases short, with 13 bases between. The CDR3 spells CASSLGLEGGANVLTF. In DNA form, the CDR3 reads TGTGCCAGCAGCTTAGGCCTCGAGGGAGGGGCCAACGTCCTGACTTTC. The full variable domain, its missing parts supplied by reference TRBV5-6 and TRBJ2-6, is DAGVTQSPTHLIKTRGQQVTLRCSPKSGHDTVSWYQQALGQGPQFIFQYYEEEERQRGNFPDRFSGHQFPNYSSELNVNALLLGDSALYLCASSLGLEGGANVLTFGAGSRLTVL.

This sequence joins TRBV11-2 and TRBJ1-2; TRBD1 might be the D (6 bases). There are 14 residues in the CDR3. Germline assignment: CDR1 SGHAT and CDR2 FQNNGV. Trimming pared 5 bases from V and 4 bases from J, leaving 14 bases between. CDR3 amino acids: CASSPSGQTYGYTF. As DNA, the CDR3 is TGTGCCAGCAGCCCGTCCGGACAGACCTATGGCTACACCTTC.

The sample holds one count of this clonotype. This rearrangement joins TRBV29-1 to TRBJ1-2, with D possibly being TRBD1 (5 bases). V was cut by 1 base and J by 3 bases, with 24 bases left in between. Per germline, CDR1 SQVTM and CDR2 ANQGSEA. The CDR3 runs 18 residues. CDR3 protein: CSVEVPELGLGVDYGYTF. The CDR3 nucleotides are TGCAGCGTTGAAGTTCCCGAGTTAGGATTGGGGGTTGACTATGGCTACACCTTC.

The genes are TRBV29-1 and TRBJ2-7; possibly TRBD1 for D (6 bases). This CDR3 is built from 14 residues. CDR1 and CDR2 (germline): SQVTM, ANQGSEA. Trimming shortened V by 2 bases and J by 0 bases, and 11 bases separated the two germline ends. The CDR3 bases are TGCAGCGTTGAATGGCAGGGGAGCTCCTACGAGCAGTACTTC. It encodes CSVEWQGSSYEQYF.